This TCR beta chain was identified during a study of blood T cell repertoires in COVID-19. About the study: The United States, Italy and Spain supplied acute and convalescent COVID-19 samples. PBMCs, B-cell-depleted T cells, or T cells were the source of the cDNA or gDNA that made up the material.

In the source study's methods: For nucleated cells, counts were estimated from reference gene primer amplification. Some clones are missing from TCRdb's copy, which holds only in-frame ones; the method was immunoSEQ multiplex PCR. The V and J calls and the clone size are those of that table, but D and trimming were determined from the DNA. The sample yields around 130,000 clones, about four fifths seen once. The junction had 12 bases not matched to a gene; V was cut back by 6 bases and J by 8 bases. This CDR3 is 15 amino acids long. Germline CDR1 and CDR2: MNHEY and SVGAGI. This sequence originates from a man older than 75 with acute or convalescent COVID-19. The sequenced sample was peripheral blood. The V call is TRBV6-5, the J call TRBJ2-3; 9 bases are shared with TRBD2. The CDR3 nucleotides read TGTGCCAGCAGGCGGCTAGCGGGGACGGAGGGTACGCAGTATTTT. The encoded protein is CASRRLAGTEGTQYF.